The rows below give T cell receptor beta chains drawn from one sample of a study of cytomegalovirus exposure and HLA in healthy donors. The protocol was immunoSEQ multiplex PCR, while the TCRdb copy is restricted to in-frame clones and leaves out a portion. The sample records about 140,000 clones, 77% being singletons. Specimen: PBMCs. These receptors were collected from a female donor in good health and CMV-seronegative. CDR3s include the opening cysteine and the closing phenylalanine or tryptophan. D genes are given only for firm matches. The size of a clone is reported for some rows only, either as once, few or many, or as a class for expanded clones.

>TRBV19|TRBJ1-4|14|NA|NA
TGTGCCAGTAGTAACTCAGGGTATGGTGAAAAACTGTTTTTT
CASSNSGYGEKLFF
>TRBV5-5|TRBJ1-2|15|NA|TRBD1
TGTGCCAGCAGCTTAACGTCGGACAGGGCTTATGGCTACACCTTC
CASSLTSDRAYGYTF
>TRBV5-1|TRBJ2-3|14|NA|TRBD2
TGCGCCAGCACCGGCGGGGGGGCAGGAGATACGCAGTATTTT
CASTGGGAGDTQYF
>TRBV10-2|TRBJ1-2|13|NA|NA
TGCGCCAGCATCCCCCCTCGCAGGTATGGCTACACCTTC
CASIPPRRYGYTF
>TRBV19|TRBJ1-1|14|many|NA
TGTGCCAGTAGTCCCCGTGGGGGAGGGACTGAAGCTTTCTTT
CASSPRGGGTEAFF
>TRBV11-2|TRBJ2-7|15|NA|TRBD2
TGTGCCAGCAGCTTAGTTAGCGGGAAAATCAGAGAGCAGTACTTC
CASSLVSGKIREQYF
>TRBV7-2|TRBJ1-1|15|NA|TRBD1
TGTGCCAGCAGCTCAAGGACAGGCCTGAACACTGAAGCTTTCTTT
CASSSRTGLNTEAFF
>TRBV27|TRBJ2-3|16|NA|NA
TGTGCCAGCAGTTTGGGTAGCGGAGCTAGCACAGATACGCAGTATTTT
CASSLGSGASTDTQYF
>TRBV27|TRBJ1-4|16|NA|TRBD1
TGTGCCAGCAGTTCCCGGGGGACAGGGAACAATGAAAAACTGTTTTTT
CASSSRGTGNNEKLFF
>TRBV5-1|TRBJ1-3|16|once|NA
TGCGCCAGCAGCTTGGACAGGAAGAGCTCTGGAAACACCATATATTTT
CASSLDRKSSGNTIYF
>TRBV29-1|TRBJ1-2|13|NA|NA
TGCAGCGTTGAAGTTCCAGGGATGGGTGGCTACACCTTC
CSVEVPGMGGYTF
>TRBV13|TRBJ2-1|16|NA|TRBD2
TGTGCCAGCAGCTACCCCGGGACTAGCGATTACAATGAGCAGTTCTTC
CASSYPGTSDYNEQFF
>TRBV4-2|TRBJ2-7|16|NA|NA
TGTGCCAGCAGCCAAGACCCCCGGCGGGACTCCTACGAGCAGTACTTC
CASSQDPRRDSYEQYF
>TRBV5-8|TRBJ2-1|16|once|TRBD2
TGTGCCAGCAGCTTGGGGACTAGCGGGGGGTACAATGAGCAGTTCTTC
CASSLGTSGGYNEQFF
>TRBV2|TRBJ2-2|14|NA|NA
TGTGCCAGCACCCCGAGTCTGAGCACCGGGGAGCTGTTTTTT
CASTPSLSTGELFF
>TRBV29-1|TRBJ2-2|14|few|NA
TGCAGCGCCATGACAGCCCTAAACACCGGGGAGCTGTTTTTT
CSAMTALNTGELFF
>TRBV5-5|TRBJ1-5|15|NA|TRBD1
TGTGCCAGCAGCCCGTCGGACAGGGTCAATCAGCCCCAGCATTTT
CASSPSDRVNQPQHF